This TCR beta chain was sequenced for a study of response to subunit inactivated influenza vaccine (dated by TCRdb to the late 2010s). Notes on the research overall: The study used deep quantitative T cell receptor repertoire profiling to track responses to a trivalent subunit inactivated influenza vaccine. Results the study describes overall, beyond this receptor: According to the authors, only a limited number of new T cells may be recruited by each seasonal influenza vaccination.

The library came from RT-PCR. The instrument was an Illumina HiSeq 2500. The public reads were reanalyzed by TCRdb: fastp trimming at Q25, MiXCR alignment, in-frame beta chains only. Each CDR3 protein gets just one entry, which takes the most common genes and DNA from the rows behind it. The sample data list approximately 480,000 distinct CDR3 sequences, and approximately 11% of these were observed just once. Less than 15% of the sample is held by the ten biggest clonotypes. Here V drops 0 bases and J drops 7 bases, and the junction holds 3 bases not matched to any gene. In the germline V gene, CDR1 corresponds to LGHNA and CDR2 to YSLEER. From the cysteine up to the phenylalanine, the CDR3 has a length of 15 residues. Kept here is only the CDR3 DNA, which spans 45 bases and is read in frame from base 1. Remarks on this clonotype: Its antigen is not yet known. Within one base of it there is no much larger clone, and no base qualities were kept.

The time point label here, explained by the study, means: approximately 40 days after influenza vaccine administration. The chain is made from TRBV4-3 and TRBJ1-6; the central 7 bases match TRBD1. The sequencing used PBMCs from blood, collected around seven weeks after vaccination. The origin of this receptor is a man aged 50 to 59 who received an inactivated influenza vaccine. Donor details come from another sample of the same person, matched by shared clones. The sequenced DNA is TGCGCCAGCAGCCAAGATGAAGGGGGCAATTCACCCCTCCACTTT. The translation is CASSQDEGGNSPLHF.